The T cell receptor beta chain described here comes from a study of identical twins. TCRdb called the 5' RACE reads again in MiXCR, with one record for every CDR3 protein. Counted here are roughly 280,000 distinct CDR3 sequences, just under 9.5% occurring once; the ten biggest clones make up 5.5% to 9%. Overall study results and limits: Memory repertoires lacked the insertion deficit that abundant cord blood beta clonotypes showed. Models underestimated how often monozygotic twins shared out-of-frame TCR alpha.

This clonotype was seen at least ten times. Its antigen remains unidentified. The same data also contributed to another study, on yellow fever vaccine responses in identical twins.

The source is a woman younger than 30 in good health. The sequencing input was CD8+ T cells sorted from blood.

In DNA, the CDR3 is TGTGCCAGCAGCCAAGGAGGCGGGACTGCCTACAATGAGCAGTTCTTC. Translating it yields CASSQGGGTAYNEQFF. The V and J genes are TRBV27 and TRBJ2-1; D may be TRBD2 (6 bases). The CDR3 extends over 16 amino acids. From germline, CDR1 is MNHEY and CDR2 SMNVEV (reference sequence). V lost 6 bases, J lost 2 bases, and 17 bases lay in between.